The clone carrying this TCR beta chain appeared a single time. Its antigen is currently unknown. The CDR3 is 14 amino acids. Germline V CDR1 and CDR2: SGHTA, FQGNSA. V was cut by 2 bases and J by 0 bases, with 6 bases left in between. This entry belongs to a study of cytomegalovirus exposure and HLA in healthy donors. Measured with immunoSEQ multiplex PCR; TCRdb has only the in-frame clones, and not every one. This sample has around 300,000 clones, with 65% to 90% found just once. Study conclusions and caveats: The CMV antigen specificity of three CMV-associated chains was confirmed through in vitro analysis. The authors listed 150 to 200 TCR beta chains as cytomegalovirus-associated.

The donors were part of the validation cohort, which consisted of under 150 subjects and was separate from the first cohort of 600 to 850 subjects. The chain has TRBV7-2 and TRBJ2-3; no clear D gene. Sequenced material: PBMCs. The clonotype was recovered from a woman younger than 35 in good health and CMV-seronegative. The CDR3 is CASSLYLSTDTQYF. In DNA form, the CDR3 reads TGTGCCAGCAGCTTATATCTGAGCACAGATACGCAGTATTTT. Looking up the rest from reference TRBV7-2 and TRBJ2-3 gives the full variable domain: GAGVSQSPSNKVTEKGKDVELRCDPISGHTALYWYRQSLGQGLEFLIYFQGNSAPDKSGLPSDRFSAERTGGSVSTLTIQRTQQEDSAVYLCASSLYLSTDTQYFGPGTRLTVL.